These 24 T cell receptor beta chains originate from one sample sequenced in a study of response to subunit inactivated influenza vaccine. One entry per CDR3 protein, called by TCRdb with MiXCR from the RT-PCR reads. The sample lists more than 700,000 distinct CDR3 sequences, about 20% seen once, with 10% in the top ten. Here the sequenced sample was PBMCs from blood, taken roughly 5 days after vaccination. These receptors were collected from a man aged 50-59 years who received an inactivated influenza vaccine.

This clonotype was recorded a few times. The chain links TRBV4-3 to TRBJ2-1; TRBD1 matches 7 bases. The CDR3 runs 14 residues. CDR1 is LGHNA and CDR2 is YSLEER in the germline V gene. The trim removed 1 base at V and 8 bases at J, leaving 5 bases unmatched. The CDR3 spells CASSQGRQGYEQFF. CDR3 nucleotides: TGCGCCAGCAGCCAAGGAAGACAGGGCTATGAGCAGTTCTTC.

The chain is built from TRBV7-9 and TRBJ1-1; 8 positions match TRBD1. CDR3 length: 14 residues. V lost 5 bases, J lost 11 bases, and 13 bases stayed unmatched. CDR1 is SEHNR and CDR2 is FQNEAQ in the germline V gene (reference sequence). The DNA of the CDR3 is TGTGCCAGCAGCCCTCTCCTCCCGGGACAGGAGGCTTTCTTT. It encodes CASSPLLPGQEAFF.

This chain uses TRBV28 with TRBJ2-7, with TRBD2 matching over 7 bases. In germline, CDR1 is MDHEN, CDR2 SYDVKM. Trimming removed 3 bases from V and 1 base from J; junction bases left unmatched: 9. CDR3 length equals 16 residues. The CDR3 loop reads CASSLLPSGASYEQYF. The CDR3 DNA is TGTGCCAGCAGTTTGCTTCCGAGCGGGGCTTCCTACGAGCAGTACTTC.

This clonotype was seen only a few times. DNA of the CDR3: TGTGCCAGCAGCTCTTTCCGGGACAGCCAAGAGACCCAGTACTTC. This encodes CASSSFRDSQETQYF. This chain joins TRBV7-9 and TRBJ2-5; TRBD1 aligns across 7 bases. The V gene end was trimmed by 4 bases and the J gene end by 1 base; junction bases not matched to a gene: 6. In germline, CDR1 is SEHNR, CDR2 FQNEAQ (reference sequence). The CDR3 is made up of 15 amino acids. Filled out from reference TRBV7-9 and TRBJ2-5, the complete variable domain reads DTGVSQNPRHKITKRGQNVTFRCDPISEHNRLYWYRQTLGQGPEFLTYFQNEAQLEKSRLLSDRFSAERPKGSFSTLEIQRTEQGDSAMYLCASSSFRDSQETQYFGPGTRLLVL.

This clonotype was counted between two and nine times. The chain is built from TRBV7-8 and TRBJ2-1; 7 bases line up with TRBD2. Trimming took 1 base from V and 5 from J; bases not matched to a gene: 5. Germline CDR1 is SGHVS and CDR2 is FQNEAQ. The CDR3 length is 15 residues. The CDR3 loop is CASSLGRTRNNEQFF. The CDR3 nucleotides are TGTGCCAGCAGCTTAGGTCGGACTAGAAACAATGAGCAGTTCTTC.

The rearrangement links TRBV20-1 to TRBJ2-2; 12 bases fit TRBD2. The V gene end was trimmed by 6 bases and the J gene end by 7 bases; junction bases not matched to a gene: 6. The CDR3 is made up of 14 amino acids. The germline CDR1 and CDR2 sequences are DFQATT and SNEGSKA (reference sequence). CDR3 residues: CSATSGGSDGELFF. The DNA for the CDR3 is TGCAGTGCGACTAGCGGGGGTTCGGACGGGGAGCTGTTTTTT.

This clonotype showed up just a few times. The CDR3 region is CASSSPTPENYGYTF. CDR3 coding DNA: TGTGCCAGCAGTTCCCCGACCCCTGAGAACTATGGCTACACCTTC. J is TRBJ1-2 and V is TRBV28, with no clear D. V dropped 4 bases and J dropped 2 bases, with 14 bases sitting between them. Germline V gives CDR1 MDHEN, CDR2 SYDVKM. The CDR3 is made up of 15 amino acids.

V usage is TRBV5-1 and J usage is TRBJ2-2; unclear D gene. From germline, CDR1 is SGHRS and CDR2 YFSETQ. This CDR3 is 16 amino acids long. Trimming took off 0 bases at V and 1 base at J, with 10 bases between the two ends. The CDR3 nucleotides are TGCGCCAGCAGCTTGGCCGTCCAGCGGAACACCGGGGAGCTGTTTTTT. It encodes CASSLAVQRNTGELFF.

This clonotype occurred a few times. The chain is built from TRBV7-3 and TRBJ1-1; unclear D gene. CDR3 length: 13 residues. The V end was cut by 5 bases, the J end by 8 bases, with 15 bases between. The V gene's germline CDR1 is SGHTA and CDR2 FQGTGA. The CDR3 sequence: CASSQRKDGEAFF. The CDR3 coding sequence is TGTGCCAGCAGCCAAAGGAAAGATGGCGAAGCTTTCTTT.

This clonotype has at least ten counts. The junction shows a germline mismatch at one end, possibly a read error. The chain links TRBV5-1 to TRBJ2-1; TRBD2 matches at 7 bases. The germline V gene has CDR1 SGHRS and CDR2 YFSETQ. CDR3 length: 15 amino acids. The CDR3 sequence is CASSWTGGSYNEQFF. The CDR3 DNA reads TGTGCCAGCAGTTGGACCGGGGGGTCCTACAATGAGCAGTTCTTC.

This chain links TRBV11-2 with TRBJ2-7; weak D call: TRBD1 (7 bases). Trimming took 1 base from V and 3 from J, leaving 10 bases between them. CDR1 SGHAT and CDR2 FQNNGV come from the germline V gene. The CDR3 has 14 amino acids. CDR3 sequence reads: CASSLAQGGYEQYF. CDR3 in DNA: TGTGCCAGCAGCTTAGCCCAGGGGGGCTACGAGCAGTACTTC. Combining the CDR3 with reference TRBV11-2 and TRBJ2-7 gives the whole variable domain EAGVAQSPRYKIIEKRQSVAFWCNPISGHATLYWYQQILGQGPKLLIQFQNNGVVDDSQLPKDRFSAERLKGVDSTLKIQPAKLEDSAVYLCASSLAQGGYEQYFGPGTRLTVT.

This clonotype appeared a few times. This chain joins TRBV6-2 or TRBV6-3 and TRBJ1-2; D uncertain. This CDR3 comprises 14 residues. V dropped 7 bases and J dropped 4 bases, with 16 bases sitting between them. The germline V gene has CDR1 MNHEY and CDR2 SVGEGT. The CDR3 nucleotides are TGTGCCAGCAAAAAGGATTTTATTTTCTATGGCTACACCTTC. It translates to CASKKDFIFYGYTF.

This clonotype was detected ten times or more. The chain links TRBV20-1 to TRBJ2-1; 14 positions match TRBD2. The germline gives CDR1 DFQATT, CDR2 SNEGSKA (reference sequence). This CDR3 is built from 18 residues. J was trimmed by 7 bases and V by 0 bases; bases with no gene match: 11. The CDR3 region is CSARDTRGLAGVGNEQFF. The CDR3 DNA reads TGCAGTGCTAGAGATACTAGGGGACTAGCGGGAGTTGGTAATGAGCAGTTCTTC.

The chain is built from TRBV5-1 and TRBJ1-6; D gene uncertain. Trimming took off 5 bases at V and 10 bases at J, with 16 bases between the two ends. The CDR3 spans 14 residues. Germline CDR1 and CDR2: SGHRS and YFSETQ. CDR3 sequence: CASRTEGHGSPLHF. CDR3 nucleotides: TGCGCCAGCAGAACGGAGGGTCATGGCTCACCCCTCCACTTT.

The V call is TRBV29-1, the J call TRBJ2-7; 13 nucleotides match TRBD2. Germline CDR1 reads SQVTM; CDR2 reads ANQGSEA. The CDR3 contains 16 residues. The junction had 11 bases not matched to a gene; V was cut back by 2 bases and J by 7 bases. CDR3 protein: CSVEPIGTSGTLEQYF. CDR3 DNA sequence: TGCAGCGTTGAACCAATCGGGACTAGCGGGACGCTTGAGCAGTACTTC.

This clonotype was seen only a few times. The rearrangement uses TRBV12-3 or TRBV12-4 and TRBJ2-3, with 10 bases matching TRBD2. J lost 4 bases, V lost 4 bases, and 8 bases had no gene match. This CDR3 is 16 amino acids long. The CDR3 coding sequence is TGTGCCAGCAGTTCTGCAGCGGGGGGGCTTGCAGATACGCAGTATTTT. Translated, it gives CASSSAAGGLADTQYF.

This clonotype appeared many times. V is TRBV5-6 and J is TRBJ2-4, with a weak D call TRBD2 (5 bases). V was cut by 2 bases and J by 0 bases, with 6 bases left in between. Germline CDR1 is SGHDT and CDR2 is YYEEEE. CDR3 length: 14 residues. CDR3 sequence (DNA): TGTGCCAGCAGCTTAGGACTAGCCAAAAACATTCAGTACTTC. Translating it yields CASSLGLAKNIQYF. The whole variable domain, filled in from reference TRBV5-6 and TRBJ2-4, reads DAGVTQSPTHLIKTRGQQVTLRCSPKSGHDTVSWYQQALGQGPQFIFQYYEEEERQRGNFPDRFSGHQFPNYSSELNVNALLLGDSALYLCASSLGLAKNIQYFGAGTRLSVL.

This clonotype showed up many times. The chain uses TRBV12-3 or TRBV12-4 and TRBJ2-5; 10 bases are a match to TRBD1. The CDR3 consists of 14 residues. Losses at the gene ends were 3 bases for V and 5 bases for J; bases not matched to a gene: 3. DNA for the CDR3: TGTGCCAGCAGTTTTGGACAGGGGGTCGAGACCCAGTACTTC. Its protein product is CASSFGQGVETQYF.

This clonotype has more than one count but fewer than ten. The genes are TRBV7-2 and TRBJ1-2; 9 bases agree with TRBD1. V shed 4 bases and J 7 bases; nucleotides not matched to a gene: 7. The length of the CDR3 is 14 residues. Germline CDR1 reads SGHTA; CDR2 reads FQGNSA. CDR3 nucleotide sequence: TGTGCCAGCAGCTCTGGGACAGGGAGGAGTGGCTACACCTTC. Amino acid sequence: CASSSGTGRSGYTF.

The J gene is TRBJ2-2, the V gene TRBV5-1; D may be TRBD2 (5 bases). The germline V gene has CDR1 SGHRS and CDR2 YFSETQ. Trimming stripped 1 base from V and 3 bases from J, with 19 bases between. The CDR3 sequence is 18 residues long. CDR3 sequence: CASSLYPRGRSDTGELFF. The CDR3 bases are TGCGCCAGCAGCTTGTACCCCCGGGGAAGGTCAGACACCGGGGAGCTGTTTTTT.

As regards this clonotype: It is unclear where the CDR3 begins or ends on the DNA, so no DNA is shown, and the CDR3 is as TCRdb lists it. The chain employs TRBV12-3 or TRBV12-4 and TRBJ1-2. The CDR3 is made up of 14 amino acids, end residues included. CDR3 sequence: CASSFWPRLYGYTF.

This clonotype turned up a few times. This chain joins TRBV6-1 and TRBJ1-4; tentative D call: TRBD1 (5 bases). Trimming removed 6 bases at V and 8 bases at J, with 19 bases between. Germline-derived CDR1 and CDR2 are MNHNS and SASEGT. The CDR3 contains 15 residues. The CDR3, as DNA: TGTGCCAGCAGCCCGAAGAGATCGGGGGACGAAAAACTGTTTTTT. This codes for CASSPKRSGDEKLFF.

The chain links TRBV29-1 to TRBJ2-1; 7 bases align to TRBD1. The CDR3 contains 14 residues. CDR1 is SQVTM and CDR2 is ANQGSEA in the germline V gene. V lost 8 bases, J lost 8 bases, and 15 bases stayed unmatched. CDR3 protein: CSTSHRGAVDEQFF. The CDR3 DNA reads TGCAGCACATCCCACAGGGGAGCAGTGGATGAGCAGTTCTTC.

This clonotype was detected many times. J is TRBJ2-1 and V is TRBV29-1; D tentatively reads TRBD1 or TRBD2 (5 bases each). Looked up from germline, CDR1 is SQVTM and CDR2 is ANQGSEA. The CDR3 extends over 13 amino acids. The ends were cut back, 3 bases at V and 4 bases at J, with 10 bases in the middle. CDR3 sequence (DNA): TGCAGCGTTGATCGGGACCTATACAATGAGCAGTTCTTC. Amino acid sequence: CSVDRDLYNEQFF.